A selection of T cell receptor beta chains follows, all from one sample in a study of CD8 T cells in Susac syndrome. TCRdb analysed the immunoSEQ multiplex PCR reads with MiXCR anew, one entry per CDR3 protein. The table records 120,000 or so distinct CDR3 sequences, over 90% of them present only once. The sequencing input was CD4+ T cells from PBMCs. The source is a human donor with Susac syndrome. CDR3s include the opening cysteine and the closing phenylalanine or tryptophan. The D gene is left open where the match is weak. Not all rows give a size; the values are once, few, many and, for expanded clones, a class.

CDR3,size,V,J,D
CSVRASIEAFF,-,TRBV29-1,TRBJ1-1,-
CASLSPGLLLLIGETQYF,-,TRBV12-3/TRBV12-4,TRBJ2-5,-
CASSLGGPTGETQYF,-,TRBV13,TRBJ2-5,-
CASSSPGQGQREQYF,-,TRBV11-1,TRBJ2-7,TRBD1
CASSLRTSRSNEQFF,-,TRBV6-5,TRBJ2-1,TRBD2
CASTSAGSETQYF,-,TRBV6-5,TRBJ2-5,TRBD2
CASRGRTHGYTF,-,TRBV6-5,TRBJ1-2,-
CSGEDRELKEAFF,-,TRBV29-1,TRBJ1-1,TRBD1
CASSAQGDYFSRANVPTF,-,TRBV9,TRBJ2-6,-
CASSTTGLAGQETQYF,-,TRBV5-1,TRBJ2-5,TRBD2
CSARVGGTSYNEQFF,once,TRBV20-1,TRBJ2-1,-
CSVGSGQPNTEAFF,-,TRBV29-1,TRBJ1-1,-
CASSALAGQETQYF,-,TRBV11-1,TRBJ2-5,TRBD2
CASSLVHSEGETQYF,-,TRBV11-2,TRBJ2-5,-
CASSLGTGTSNQPQHF,-,TRBV12-3/TRBV12-4,TRBJ1-5,TRBD1
CASSTRQLEAFF,-,TRBV7-9,TRBJ1-1,-
CSARAGKADTQYF,once,TRBV20-1,TRBJ2-3,-
CSARDNEQFF,-,TRBV20-1,TRBJ2-1,-
CASSISLLRNEQFF,-,TRBV7-9,TRBJ2-1,-
CSARLSGWGNEQFF,-,TRBV20-1,TRBJ2-1,-
CASSLRETNTEAFF,-,TRBV12-3/TRBV12-4,TRBJ1-1,-
CSVGRLREGNTEAFF,-,TRBV29-1,TRBJ1-1,-
CSILTSGTDTQYF,-,TRBV29-1,TRBJ2-3,TRBD2
CAGSRGPPGANVLTF,-,TRBV7-9,TRBJ2-6,TRBD1
CSVRTGSYGYTF,-,TRBV20-1,TRBJ1-2,-
CSVEWGTATDTQYF,-,TRBV29-1,TRBJ2-3,TRBD1
CAGTVGGETQYF,-,TRBV30,TRBJ2-5,TRBD1
CASSAGGGGNYNEQFF,-,TRBV5-1,TRBJ2-1,-
CASSPTSGRVYNEQFF,-,TRBV3-1,TRBJ2-1,TRBD2
CSVGPGLHTDTQYF,-,TRBV29-1,TRBJ2-3,-
CASSGREDPYNEQFF,-,TRBV12-3/TRBV12-4,TRBJ2-1,-
CASSQGRGFPYEQYF,-,TRBV3-1,TRBJ2-7,-
CSVTGIPGNEQFF,-,TRBV29-1,TRBJ2-1,-
CASTASRANVLTF,-,TRBV14,TRBJ2-6,-
CAWSAITGGNTGELFF,-,TRBV30,TRBJ2-2,TRBD1